These T cell receptor beta chains were read from a single sample in a study of T cell responses to AZD1222 COVID-19 vaccine. TCRdb's table, derived via immunoSEQ multiplex PCR, lists solely in-frame clones and lacks some. The sample yields around 130,000 clones, 90% seen once. Sample: peripheral blood, taken 28 days after the second dose of the MenACWY control vaccine. The receptor set was obtained from an adult who received the MenACWY meningococcal vaccine as a control. Each CDR3 is given with its conserved first and last residue. The D gene is left open where the match is weak. Not every row has a clone size; where given, it reads once, few, many or a size class.

TGTGCCAGCAGCGTAGGGCTAGCCGGAAGGGGATACAATGAGCAGTTCTTC	CASSVGLAGRGYNEQFF	TRBV9	TRBJ2-1	-	-
TGTGCCAGCAGTGAGTGGACTAGCGGGAGTTACACCGGGGAGCTGTTTTTT	CASSEWTSGSYTGELFF	TRBV2	TRBJ2-2	-	TRBD2
TGCAGTGCTAGTCCGTCGGCCCACGGGAACACCATATATTTT	CSASPSAHGNTIYF	TRBV20-1	TRBJ1-3	-	-
TGTGCCAGCAGCTTAAGGAGAGTTAACTATGGCTACACCTTC	CASSLRRVNYGYTF	TRBV5-8	TRBJ1-2	-	-
TGTGCCAGCAGCGTAGGTGGTGGAAACACCATATATTTT	CASSVGGGNTIYF	TRBV9	TRBJ1-3	few	-
TGTGCCACCAAGGCCTCTGAGGCCAACGTCCTGACTTTC	CATKASEANVLTF	TRBV6-5	TRBJ2-6	-	-
TGTGCCAGCAGCTTGGGGACTAGTGTCGGTGAGCAGTTCTTC	CASSLGTSVGEQFF	TRBV7-3	TRBJ2-1	-	TRBD2
TGCGCCAGCAGTTCCACACAGGGAGATACGCAGTATTTT	CASSSTQGDTQYF	TRBV5-1	TRBJ2-3	-	-
TGTGCCAGCAGCGTGACAATGGAGGGTGGCTACACCTTC	CASSVTMEGGYTF	TRBV7-8	TRBJ1-2	-	-
TGTGCCAGCAGCTTAGACTCGAGCGGGGGGACGATATACAATGAGCAGTTCTTC	CASSLDSSGGTIYNEQFF	TRBV11-2	TRBJ2-1	-	TRBD2
TGTGCCAGCAGTAGTTGGGGTAGAACTAGCGGCTCCTACGAGCAGTACTTC	CASSSWGRTSGSYEQYF	TRBV27	TRBJ2-7	-	TRBD2
TGTGCCAGCAGCCCCGGTGGCAGGGACTACGAGCAGTACTTC	CASSPGGRDYEQYF	TRBV2	TRBJ2-7	-	-
TGCGCCAGCAGCCCAGGGACAGCGGGTGGAAACACCATATATTTT	CASSPGTAGGNTIYF	TRBV5-1	TRBJ1-3	-	TRBD1
TGTGCCAGCAGTTTCGAGCTAGGACAGGGGGATAATCAGCCCCAGCATTTT	CASSFELGQGDNQPQHF	TRBV28	TRBJ1-5	-	TRBD1
TGTGCCAGCAGCTTACCCCGCCGACTAGCGGGGAACAACAATGAGCAGTTCTTC	CASSLPRRLAGNNNEQFF	TRBV7-9	TRBJ2-1	-	TRBD2
TGTGCCAGCCCCCTCGTTAACACCGGGGAGCTGTTTTTT	CASPLVNTGELFF	TRBV21-1	TRBJ2-2	-	-
TGTGCCAGCAGCCTACAGGGTAACACCGGGGAGCTGTTTTTT	CASSLQGNTGELFF	TRBV5-6	TRBJ2-2	-	-
TGTGCCAGCAGCCCCGGGACTCCCTACGAGCAGTACTTC	CASSPGTPYEQYF	TRBV7-8	TRBJ2-7	-	-
TGTGCCAGCAGGGAGATGCCTAATTCACCCCTCCACTTT	CASREMPNSPLHF	TRBV2	TRBJ1-6	-	-
TGTGCCAGCAGATACGGACTAGTTTCCGGGGAGCTGTTTTTT	CASRYGLVSGELFF	TRBV6-5	TRBJ2-2	-	TRBD2
TGTGCCAGCAGCTTGACCTACGGGGAGGATCAGCCCCAGCATTTT	CASSLTYGEDQPQHF	TRBV7-6	TRBJ1-5	once	-
TGTGCCAGCACCAACCGGGACAGGGTATCCTACGAGCAGTACTTC	CASTNRDRVSYEQYF	TRBV5-6	TRBJ2-7	-	TRBD1
TGTGCCAGCAGCTTAAAGGGTCTCGGGGAGACCCAGTACTTC	CASSLKGLGETQYF	TRBV7-2	TRBJ2-5	-	-
TGTGCCAGCAGTAGAACAGGCATGAACACTGAAGCTTTCTTT	CASSRTGMNTEAFF	TRBV6-5	TRBJ1-1	-	-
TGTGCCAGCAGTCCTCCCAGGGGGCGCGCCTATAATTCACCCCTCCACTTT	CASSPPRGRAYNSPLHF	TRBV28	TRBJ1-6	-	TRBD1
TGTGCCAGCAGCCAAGATGGGCGCGGGGGGCCGGGCGGGGAGCTGTTTTTT	CASSQDGRGGPGGELFF	TRBV3-1/TRBV3-2	TRBJ2-2	once	TRBD2
TGTGCCAGCAGCCAAGAAGGATTAGAACCCTACAATGAGCAGTTCTTC	CASSQEGLEPYNEQFF	TRBV3-1/TRBV3-2	TRBJ2-1	once	-
TGTGCCAGCAGGGGACTAGCGGGGGTCACCGGGGAGCTGTTTTTT	CASRGLAGVTGELFF	TRBV2	TRBJ2-2	-	TRBD2
TGTGCCAGCAGGCGGACAGGGACCACAGATACGCAGTATTTT	CASRRTGTTDTQYF	TRBV27	TRBJ2-3	-	TRBD1
TGCGCCAGCAGTCAATCGGGGGGTGGGGACGTGCTCCCCACTCAGCCCCAGCATTTT	CASSQSGGGDVLPTQPQHF	TRBV23-1	TRBJ1-5	-	-
TGTGCCAGTATTCCCCGGGACAGGGGCACCGGGGAGCTGTTTTTT	CASIPRDRGTGELFF	TRBV19	TRBJ2-2	-	TRBD1
TGTGCCACCAGCACCCCGTCTAAAAACACTGAAGCTTTCTTT	CATSTPSKNTEAFF	TRBV15	TRBJ1-1	-	-
TGCGCCAGCACGGGGAACACTGAAGCTTTCTTT	CASTGNTEAFF	TRBV5-1	TRBJ1-1	-	-
TGTGCCAGCAGGGGAGAATTTCGTCAGCCCCAGCATTTT	CASRGEFRQPQHF	TRBV6-5	TRBJ1-5	-	-
TGCGCCAGCAGCACGGACACCTATGGCTACACCTTC	CASSTDTYGYTF	TRBV5-1	TRBJ1-2	-	-
TGTGCCAGCAAACCGACAGGAACTGCAACTAATGAAAAACTGTTTTTT	CASKPTGTATNEKLFF	TRBV2	TRBJ1-4	-	-
TGTGCCAGTAGTGAGAACGGGGAGCTGTTTTTT	CASSENGELFF	TRBV19	TRBJ2-2	-	-
TGTGCCAGTAGTATGGCGGGGGCGGATCAGCCCCAGCATTTT	CASSMAGADQPQHF	TRBV19	TRBJ1-5	-	-